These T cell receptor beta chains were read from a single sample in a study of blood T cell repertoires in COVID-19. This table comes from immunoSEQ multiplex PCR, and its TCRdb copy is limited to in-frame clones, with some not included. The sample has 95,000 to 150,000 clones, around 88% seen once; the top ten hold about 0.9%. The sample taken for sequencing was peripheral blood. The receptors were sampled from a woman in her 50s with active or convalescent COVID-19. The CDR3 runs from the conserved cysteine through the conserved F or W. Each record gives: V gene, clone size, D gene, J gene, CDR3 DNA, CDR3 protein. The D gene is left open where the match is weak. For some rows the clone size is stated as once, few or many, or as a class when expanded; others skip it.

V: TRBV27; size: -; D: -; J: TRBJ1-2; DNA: TGTGCCAGCAGTTTATCGAATTCGGACACTGCCTACTATGGCTACACCTTC; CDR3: CASSLSNSDTAYYGYTF
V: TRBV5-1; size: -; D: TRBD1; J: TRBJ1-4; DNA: TGCGCCAGCAGCTCCGGGACAGGGGGTGAAAAACTGTTTTTT; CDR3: CASSSGTGGEKLFF
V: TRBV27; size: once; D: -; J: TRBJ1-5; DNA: TGTGCCAGCAGTATCGGGGGGCTCGGCAATCAGCCCCAGCATTTT; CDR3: CASSIGGLGNQPQHF
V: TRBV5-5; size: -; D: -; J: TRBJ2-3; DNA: TGTGCCAGCAGCTGGACTCAGGCGGGCACAGATACGCAGTATTTT; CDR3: CASSWTQAGTDTQYF
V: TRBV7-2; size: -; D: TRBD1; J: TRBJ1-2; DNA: TGTGCCAGCAGCTCCGGACAGGGCAACTATGGCTACACCTTC; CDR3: CASSSGQGNYGYTF
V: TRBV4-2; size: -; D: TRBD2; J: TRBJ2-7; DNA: TGTGCCAGCAGCCAAGGCGGGGGTTCCTCACCCCCCTCCTACGAGCAGTACTTC; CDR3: CASSQGGGSSPPSYEQYF
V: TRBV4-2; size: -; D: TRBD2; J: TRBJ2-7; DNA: TGTGCCAGCAGCCAATCGACTAGCGGGATATCCTACGAGCAGTACTTC; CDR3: CASSQSTSGISYEQYF
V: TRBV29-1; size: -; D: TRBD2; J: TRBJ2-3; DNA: TGCAGCGTGGGCCGGACTAGCGGGAGCACAGATACGCAGTATTTT; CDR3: CSVGRTSGSTDTQYF
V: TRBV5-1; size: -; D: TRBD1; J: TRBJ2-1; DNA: TGCGCCAGCAGCTCAGGACAGGCCTACAATGAGCAGTTCTTC; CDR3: CASSSGQAYNEQFF
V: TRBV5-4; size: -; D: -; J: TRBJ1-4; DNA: TGTGCCAGCAGCTTGTGGGGCCGAGCTAATGAAAAACTGTTTTTT; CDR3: CASSLWGRANEKLFF
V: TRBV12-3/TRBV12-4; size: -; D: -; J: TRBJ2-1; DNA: TGTGCCAGCAGTCGCTTAGTGGATGAGCAGTTCTTC; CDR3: CASSRLVDEQFF
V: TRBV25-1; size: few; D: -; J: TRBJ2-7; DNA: TGTGCCAGCAGCCCCACAGGGTACGAGCAGTACTTC; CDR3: CASSPTGYEQYF
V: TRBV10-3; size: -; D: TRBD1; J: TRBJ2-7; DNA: TGTGCCATCAGTGACGTAGGCAGGGGGAAGGTTCGTGAGCAGTACTTC; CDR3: CAISDVGRGKVREQYF